The rows below give T cell receptor beta chains drawn from one sample of a study. One entry per CDR3 protein, called by TCRdb with MiXCR from the RT-PCR reads. The sample lists about 680,000 distinct CDR3 sequences, approximately 14% occurring once. Material: memory CD4+ T cells from blood. The receptors were sampled from a female donor in good health, serving as a healthy control. Each CDR3 is given with its conserved first and last residue. Each record gives: clone size, J gene, V gene, D gene, CDR3 protein, CDR3 DNA. A D gene is named only where the DNA matches it firmly. Not every row has a clone size; where given, it reads once, few, many or a size class.

>NA|TRBJ1-2|TRBV19|NA
CASSKRGEDYGYTF
TGTGCCAGTAGTAAACGAGGGGAGGACTATGGCTACACCTTC
>many|TRBJ2-7|TRBV27|TRBD1
CASSGWGQGASGEQYF
TGTGCCAGCAGTGGGTGGGGACAGGGGGCTAGTGGAGAGCAGTACTTC
>few|TRBJ2-2|TRBV7-7|NA
CASSLVMTGELFF
TGTGCTAGCAGCTTAGTGATGACCGGGGAGCTGTTTTTT
>NA|TRBJ1-1|TRBV10-3|TRBD1
CAISRQGADTKAFF
TGTGCCATCAGTAGACAGGGGGCGGACACTAAAGCTTTCTTT
>NA|TRBJ2-3|TRBV7-9|TRBD2
CASSLASGIGKTDTQYF
TGTGCCAGCAGCTTGGCTAGCGGGATAGGCAAGACAGATACGCAGTATTTT
>NA|TRBJ1-5|TRBV4-3|NA
CASSQDGAYRGQPQHF
TGCGCCAGCAGCCAAGATGGGGCTTACCGGGGTCAGCCCCAGCATTTT
>few|TRBJ1-5|TRBV6-5|TRBD1
CASRLRDRGQPQHF
TGTGCCAGCAGACTCCGGGACAGGGGTCAGCCCCAGCATTTT
>few|TRBJ1-1|TRBV10-2|NA
CASSDIREAFF
TGCGCCAGCAGTGATATCCGTGAAGCTTTCTTT
>many|TRBJ2-3|TRBV5-4|NA
CASSLRAVTDTQYF
TGTGCCAGCAGCTTAAGAGCGGTCACAGATACGCAGTATTTT
>NA|TRBJ2-1|TRBV12-3/TRBV12-4|TRBD2
CASSSLAGGPGYNEQFF
TGTGCCAGCAGCTCGTTAGCGGGAGGGCCTGGTTACAATGAGCAGTTCTTC
>NA|TRBJ2-4|TRBV5-1|NA
CASSSQGNIQYF
TGCGCCAGCAGCTCGCAGGGGAACATTCAGTACTTC
>few|TRBJ2-1|TRBV6-4|NA
CATADYRNEQFF
TGTGCCACCGCGGATTATCGCAATGAGCAGTTCTTC
>few|TRBJ2-7|TRBV18|TRBD1
CASSAGQGYSYEQYF
TGTGCCAGCTCAGCTGGACAGGGCTACTCCTACGAGCAGTACTTC
>NA|TRBJ2-7|TRBV9|NA
CASSVGVGTYYEQYF
TGTGCCAGCAGCGTAGGAGTGGGGACGTACTACGAGCAGTACTTC
>few|TRBJ2-6|TRBV7-8|NA
CASSLVPYSGANVLTF
TGTGCCAGCAGCTTAGTTCCGTACTCTGGGGCCAACGTCCTGACTTTC
>NA|TRBJ2-5|TRBV30|NA
CAWSGSISAQETQYF
TGTGCCTGGAGTGGAAGTATCTCAGCCCAAGAGACCCAGTACTTC
>NA|TRBJ2-3|TRBV7-7|TRBD1
CASSSGTARTDTQYF
TGTGCCAGCAGCTCCGGGACAGCAAGGACAGATACGCAGTATTTT
>NA|TRBJ2-2|TRBV5-4|TRBD2
CASSWGREATTGELFF
TGTGCCAGCAGCTGGGGGCGGGAGGCTACCACCGGGGAGCTGTTTTTT
>many|TRBJ1-5|TRBV20-1|NA
CSAREGGQPQHF
TGCAGTGCTAGAGAGGGCGGTCAGCCCCAGCATTTT
>NA|TRBJ1-2|TRBV20-1|NA
CSASSVAAAYGYTF
TGCAGTGCTAGCAGTGTGGCGGCAGCCTATGGCTACACCTTC
>NA|TRBJ2-5|TRBV18|NA
CASSPESRGETQYF
TGTGCCAGCTCACCAGAGTCCAGGGGAGAGACCCAGTACTTC
>few|TRBJ2-1|TRBV12-3/TRBV12-4|NA
CASRPPGRLYNEQFF
TGTGCCAGCAGGCCTCCGGGAAGACTCTACAATGAGCAGTTCTTC
>many|TRBJ2-7|TRBV28|TRBD1
CASRETGGDEQYF
TGTGCCAGCAGAGAAACAGGGGGCGACGAGCAGTACTTC
>NA|TRBJ2-1|TRBV4-1|NA
CASSPDPQRDEQFF
TGCGCCAGCAGCCCTGACCCCCAGAGGGATGAGCAGTTCTTC
>many|TRBJ2-3|TRBV10-3|NA
CAISARGTSTDTQYF
TGTGCCATCAGTGCTCGAGGAACTAGCACAGATACGCAGTATTTT
>few|TRBJ2-3|TRBV20-1|NA
CSARVALRARTDTQYF
TGCAGTGCTAGGGTCGCGCTGAGGGCCAGGACAGATACGCAGTATTTT
>many|TRBJ1-2|TRBV6-5|NA
CASSRDRRYYGYTF
TGTGCCAGCAGCCGCGACAGGCGCTATTATGGCTACACCTTC
>few|TRBJ1-5|TRBV12-3/TRBV12-4|NA
CASSQDAEQPQHF
TGTGCCAGCAGTCAGGACGCAGAGCAGCCCCAGCATTTT
>few|TRBJ2-1|TRBV7-2|TRBD2
CASSLWGLAGVLSYNEQFF
TGTGCCAGCAGCTTATGGGGACTAGCGGGAGTTTTATCCTACAATGAGCAGTTCTTC
>few|TRBJ1-4|TRBV7-9|NA
CASSRTGRNEKLFF
TGTGCCAGCAGCAGAACAGGACGTAATGAAAAACTGTTTTTT
>few|TRBJ1-1|TRBV20-1|NA
CSAPEPSRGTEAFF
TGCAGTGCTCCGGAGCCGAGTAGAGGCACTGAAGCTTTCTTT
>NA|TRBJ2-1|TRBV7-2|TRBD1
CASSFNWQGANEQFF
TGTGCCAGCAGCTTTAATTGGCAGGGGGCGAATGAGCAGTTCTTC
>many|TRBJ2-1|TRBV9|NA
CASSRDSYNEQFF
TGTGCCAGCAGCCGGGACTCCTACAATGAGCAGTTCTTC
>few|TRBJ2-7|TRBV6-6|TRBD1
CASSYAGTGVYEQYF
TGTGCCAGCAGTTACGCCGGGACAGGGGTTTACGAGCAGTACTTC
>NA|TRBJ1-1|TRBV10-3|NA
CAISEVVGLTEAFF
TGTGCCATCAGTGAAGTGGTGGGCCTCACTGAAGCTTTCTTT
>NA|TRBJ1-4|TRBV20-1|NA
CSARAPDALNEKLFF
TGCAGTGCTAGAGCTCCGGACGCACTTAATGAAAAACTGTTTTTT
>few|TRBJ2-1|TRBV6-2/TRBV6-3|TRBD2
CASSYPSGSSYNEQFF
TGTGCCAGCAGTTACCCCAGCGGGAGCTCCTACAATGAGCAGTTCTTC
>NA|TRBJ1-2|TRBV12-3/TRBV12-4|TRBD1
CASSRDRGQYYGYTF
TGTGCCAGCAGCCGGGACAGGGGGCAATACTATGGCTACACCTTC
>many|TRBJ2-5|TRBV5-1|TRBD1
CASSLGQGQGETQYF
TGCGCCAGCAGCCTAGGACAGGGTCAGGGAGAGACCCAGTACTTC
>few|TRBJ1-3|TRBV9|NA
CASSTNSPGLGNTIYF
TGTGCCAGCAGCACTAATTCACCGGGACTTGGAAACACCATATATTTT
>many|TRBJ2-1|TRBV6-1|TRBD2
CASSEARGSSYNEQFF
TGTGCCAGCAGTGAAGCGCGGGGGAGCTCCTACAATGAGCAGTTCTTC
>NA|TRBJ2-1|TRBV3-1|TRBD2
CASSLRLAGGDEQFF
TGTGCCAGCAGCCTTAGACTAGCGGGAGGTGATGAGCAGTTCTTC
>once|TRBJ2-1|TRBV11-3|TRBD2
CASSLVTSGTNNEQFF
TGTGCCAGCAGCCTCGTCACTAGCGGGACAAACAATGAGCAGTTCTTC
>few|TRBJ2-3|TRBV7-2|TRBD1
CASSSRGRGQADTQYF
TGTGCCAGCAGCTCCCGGGGCAGGGGGCAAGCAGATACGCAGTATTTT
>NA|TRBJ2-1|TRBV4-1|TRBD2
CASSSGGHDEQFF
TGCGCCAGCAGTAGCGGGGGGCATGATGAGCAGTTCTTC
>many|TRBJ2-5|TRBV5-1|NA
CASSYQETQYF
TGTGCCAGCAGCTACCAAGAGACCCAGTACTTC
>NA|TRBJ1-5|TRBV9|TRBD1
CASSGGQGTQPQHF
TGTGCCAGCAGCGGGGGACAGGGCACTCAGCCCCAGCATTTT
>few|TRBJ1-5|TRBV9|TRBD1
CASSAGGASNQPQHF
TGTGCCAGCAGCGCAGGGGGCGCGAGCAATCAGCCCCAGCATTTT
>NA|TRBJ1-3|TRBV6-5|NA
CATALDTSSGNTIYF
TGTGCCACCGCCTTAGACACCAGCTCTGGAAACACCATATATTTT
>few|TRBJ2-1|TRBV7-8|TRBD1
CASTKSRDRTYNEQFF
TGTGCCAGCACAAAATCCCGGGACAGGACCTACAATGAGCAGTTCTTC
>NA|TRBJ1-5|TRBV6-2/TRBV6-3|NA
CASRPIGGGMHF
TGTGCCAGCAGACCTATTGGGGGAGGGATGCATTTT
>few|TRBJ1-4|TRBV28|NA
CASRKVWVRREKLFF
TGTGCCAGCAGAAAAGTTTGGGTCAGGCGGGAAAAACTGTTTTTT
>few|TRBJ2-7|TRBV6-2/TRBV6-3|NA
CASSYYTWSYEQYF
TGTGCCAGCAGTTACTATACTTGGAGCTACGAGCAGTACTTC